This entry is about one TCR beta chain. Its antigen is unknown. This entry is derived from a study of esophageal squamous cell carcinoma under preoperative chemotherapy. Study-level results: Chemotherapy was followed by significantly higher TCR diversity in peripheral T cells only, not tumor-infiltrating lymphocytes. Abundant clones tended to shrink rather than expand after paclitaxel-nedaplatin.

TCRdb re-called the PCR reads through MiXCR, storing one row per CDR3 protein. This table holds 15,000 to 20,000 distinct CDR3 sequences, nearly 50% found once. Time point: before preoperative PTX-NDP chemotherapy. Sampling was conducted from a patient given preoperative chemotherapy. The receptor's source is a human donor with esophageal squamous cell carcinoma. The donor label of this sample is uncertain.

This CDR3 is CASSLGRTGVYNEQYF. For the CDR3, the DNA is TGTGCCAGCAGCTTAGGACGGACAGGGGTATACAATGAGCAGTACTTC. J is TRBJ2-1 and V is TRBV7-2; 9 bases line up with TRBD1. Gene TRBJ2-7 matches the end of the DNA better, so the J call may be wrong. The germline V gene encodes CDR1 SGHTA and CDR2 FQGNSA. This CDR3 is 16 amino acids long.